The 27 T cell receptor beta chains below all came from one sample that was sequenced in a study of human T cells and chemical hapten exposure. TCRdb fed the RACE reads into MiXCR, producing one record per CDR3 protein. The table has about 140,000 distinct CDR3 sequences, 10% to 15% seen once; the top ten hold around 1.4%. Time point defined: patch test 2, 6 weeks after DPC sensitization. The treatment denotes: therapeutic diphenylcyclopropenone sensitization with weekly scalp DPC. Here the sequenced sample was whole blood, taken in connection with sensitization to the hapten diphenylcyclopropenone (DPC). These receptors were obtained from a woman aged 50 to 60 with alopecia areata. Some clones in this sample may be carry-over from other donors' samples.

The V call is TRBV11-2, the J call TRBJ2-5; TRBD2 matches 8 bases. Trimming at V came to 2 bases and at J to 5 bases, leaving 16 bases not matched to a gene. Per the germline V gene, CDR1 is SGHAT and CDR2 is FQNNGV. The CDR3 totals 18 residues. CDR3 nucleotide sequence: TGTGCCAGCAGCTTACGGGGAGCGGCTAGCGGGCTGGGCGAGACCCAGTACTTC. Its protein product is CASSLRGAASGLGETQYF.

This clonotype was observed many times. V and J are TRBV6-5 and TRBJ2-1; D remains unclear. The V end lost 0 bases, the J end lost 0 bases, and 9 bases lay between the germline ends. The CDR3 is 16 amino acids. Per germline, CDR1 MNHEY and CDR2 SVGAGI. In nucleotides, the CDR3 is TGTGCCAGCAGTTACTCCGGGTCTAGCTCCTACAATGAGCAGTTCTTC. It encodes CASSYSGSSSYNEQFF.

The rearrangement uses TRBV10-3 and TRBJ2-7; no firm D call. CDR3 length: 12 residues. V was pared by 3 bases and J by 3 bases, with 6 bases between. Germline assignment: CDR1 ENHRY and CDR2 SYGVKD. In DNA, the CDR3 is TGTGCCATCAGTGATCTGAACTACGAGCAGTACTTC. Protein: CAISDLNYEQYF.

This clonotype showed up just a few times. The genes are TRBV11-2 and TRBJ2-7; D is tentatively TRBD1 or TRBD2 (5 bases each). CDR1 is SGHAT and CDR2 is FQNNGV in the germline V gene. The CDR3 sequence is 14 residues long. Trimming took off 5 bases at V and 2 bases at J, with 13 bases between the two ends. CDR3 residues: CASSQERGPYEQYF. The CDR3 DNA reads TGTGCCAGCAGCCAAGAAAGGGGACCCTACGAGCAGTACTTC.

This clonotype was detected ten times or more. As DNA, the CDR3 is TGTGCCAGCAGCGTCGATAGGGGTCAGCCCCAGCATTTT. Amino acid sequence: CASSVDRGQPQHF. The rearrangement joins TRBV7-2 to TRBJ1-5; D may be TRBD1 (5 bases). V dropped 5 bases and J dropped 6 bases, with 11 bases sitting between them. The germline V gene encodes CDR1 SGHTA and CDR2 FQGNSA. The CDR3 has 13 amino acids.

This clonotype was seen more than once but under ten times. The V call is TRBV5-6, the J call TRBJ2-7, with no clear D. CDR1 is SGHDT and CDR2 is YYEEEE in the germline V gene. This CDR3 spans 14 amino acids. The V and J ends lost 3 bases and 2 bases respectively, with 12 bases between them. The CDR3 nucleotides are TGTGCCAGCAGCTCCACAACGGGCGCCTACGAGCAGTACTTC. Translating gives CASSSTTGAYEQYF.

This clonotype has a count of ten or more. This chain joins TRBV7-9 and TRBJ2-1, with TRBD1 identical over 7 bases. Looked up from germline, CDR1 is SEHNR and CDR2 is FQNEAQ (reference sequence). The CDR3 length is 16 residues. V dropped 5 bases and J dropped 2; count of bases not matched to a gene: 9. The CDR3 spells CASSRELGTAYNEQFF. The CDR3, as DNA: TGTGCCAGCAGCCGTGAGCTCGGGACAGCCTACAATGAGCAGTTCTTC.

The chain links TRBV5-5 to TRBJ2-7; weak D call: TRBD1 (6 bases). The germline gives CDR1 SGHKS, CDR2 YYEKEE (reference sequence). The V and J ends lost 5 bases and 0 bases respectively, with 9 bases between them. CDR3 length equals 13 residues. The CDR3 nucleotides read TGTGCCAGCAGTCAGGGGAGCTCCTACGAGCAGTACTTC. This gives the protein CASSQGSSYEQYF.

This clonotype was seen many times. The rearrangement uses TRBV30 and TRBJ2-1; 11 bases agree with TRBD2. V shed 3 bases and J 6 bases; nucleotides not matched to a gene: 1. CDR3 length equals 13 residues. Per the germline V gene, CDR1 is GTSNPN and CDR2 is SVGIG (reference sequence). CDR3 coding DNA: TGTGCCTGGAGGGGGACTAGCGGCAATGAGCAGTTCTTC. Translating it yields CAWRGTSGNEQFF.

The chain links TRBV18 to TRBJ2-1; 8 bases agree with TRBD1. The germline CDR1 and CDR2 sequences are KGHSH and LQKENI. J lost 3 bases, V lost 0 bases, and 1 base had no gene match. The CDR3 has 15 amino acids. CDR3 nucleotides: TGTGCCAGCTCACCACCGACAGGGGTCTACAATGAGCAGTTCTTC. It is translated as CASSPPTGVYNEQFF.

This clonotype was observed at least ten times. The chain carries TRBV6-5 and TRBJ2-2; TRBD2 matches at 14 bases. With 6 bases clipped from V and 6 bases from J, the junction kept 6 bases outside the gene matches. Looked up from germline, CDR1 is MNHEY and CDR2 is SVGAGI. This CDR3 is 16 amino acids long. CDR3 DNA sequence: TGTGCCAGCAGCGCCGGGACTAGCGGGAGACCCGGGGAGCTGTTTTTT. It codes for CASSAGTSGRPGELFF.

This clonotype turned up a few times. The rearrangement joins TRBV12-3 or TRBV12-4 to TRBJ1-2; D gene unclear. The CDR3 extends over 14 amino acids. V was clipped by 0 bases and J by 6 bases, with 11 bases between them. This CDR3 is CASSLAIILDGYTF. The CDR3, as DNA: TGTGCCAGCAGTTTAGCTATCATTCTCGATGGCTACACCTTC.

The genes are TRBV30 and TRBJ2-7; perhaps TRBD2 as D (6 bases). Trimming shortened V by 3 bases and J by 9 bases, and 21 bases separated the two germline ends. This CDR3 has 14 residues. Per the germline V gene, CDR1 is GTSNPN and CDR2 is SVGIG (reference sequence). This chain's CDR3 is CAWRPGTSPTGQYF. The CDR3, as DNA: TGTGCCTGGAGACCCGGGACTTCACCTACAGGGCAGTACTTC.

This clonotype was observed a few times. The rearrangement links TRBV19 to TRBJ2-5; D ambiguous. CDR1 is LNHDA, CDR2 SQIVND, per germline (reference sequence). Trimming shortened V by 5 bases and J by 0 bases, and 4 bases separated the two germline ends. The CDR3 contains 12 residues. DNA of the CDR3: TGTGCCAGTAGTGCAGACCAAGAGACCCAGTACTTC. This translates into CASSADQETQYF.

This clonotype was recorded many times. CDR3: CASSARQGVYEQYF. As DNA, the CDR3 is TGTGCCAGCAGTGCACGCCAGGGAGTCTACGAGCAGTACTTC. The gene calls are TRBV28 and TRBJ2-7, with D perhaps matching TRBD1 or TRBD2 (5 bases each). V dropped 5 bases and J dropped 3 bases, with 14 bases sitting between them. The CDR3 sequence is 14 residues long. Germline-derived CDR1 and CDR2 are MDHEN and SYDVKM. The full variable domain, in which reference TRBV28 and TRBJ2-7 provide the parts outside the CDR3, is DVKVTQSSRYLVKRTGEKVFLECVQDMDHENMFWYRQDPGLGLRLIYFSYDVKMKEKGDIPEGYSVSREKKERFSLILESASTNQTSMYLCASSARQGVYEQYFGPGTRLTVT.

Only a few counts were recorded for this clonotype. V gene TRBV7-9 combines with J gene TRBJ1-1; the D is unclear. Germline CDR1 SEHNR, CDR2 FQNEAQ (reference sequence). V lost 6 bases, J lost 0 bases, and 11 bases lay in between. The CDR3 has 14 amino acids. CDR3 DNA: TGTGCCAGCAGATACGACACAATGAACACTGAAGCTTTCTTT. Encoded protein: CASRYDTMNTEAFF.

This clonotype was observed at least ten times. The chain recombines TRBV3-1 with TRBJ2-1; D unresolved. The CDR3 contains 16 residues. Germline loops: CDR1 LGHDT, CDR2 YNNKEL (reference sequence). Trimming took off 3 bases at V and 2 bases at J, with 14 bases between the two ends. CDR3 sequence (DNA): TGTGCCAGCAGCCACGCCGGCCTAGGGACCTACAATGAGCAGTTCTTC. It specifies CASSHAGLGTYNEQFF.

This clonotype was observed many times. CDR3 DNA sequence: TGTGCCAGCAGCACCGGACACTTTTTCTCTGGAAACACCATATATTTT. Translated: CASSTGHFFSGNTIYF. This chain uses TRBV21-1 with TRBJ1-3; the table's D gene call, TRBD1, was not cross checked with the DNA. TRBV21-1 is reported as a pseudogene. The CDR3 length is 16 residues.

This clonotype turned up a few times. This sequence joins TRBV6-4 and TRBJ1-5; 7 bases agree with TRBD1. V lost 4 bases to trimming and J lost 7 bases; unmatched junction nucleotides: 19. The CDR3 contains 18 residues. The germline gives CDR1 MRHNA, CDR2 SNTAGT. The CDR3 sequence is CASSVPGRGQIIWQPQHF. CDR3 bases: TGTGCCAGCAGTGTCCCCGGGCGGGGACAGATTATCTGGCAGCCCCAGCATTTT.

This clonotype turned up a few times. The V and J genes are TRBV20-1 and TRBJ2-7; 10 bases map to TRBD2. This CDR3 has 15 amino acids. The V segment lost 0 bases and the J segment 5 bases; nucleotides outside the gene matches: 7. Per germline, CDR1 DFQATT and CDR2 SNEGSKA (reference sequence). The CDR3 region has the DNA TGCAGTGCTAGAGACCTAGCGGGAGTCGGCGACGAGCAGTACTTC. Translating it yields CSARDLAGVGDEQYF.

CDR3 DNA: TGCGCCAGCAGTGGATTCACCCAAGGTCGTGATGAGCAGTTCTTC. It specifies CASSGFTQGRDEQFF. V usage is TRBV10-1 and J usage is TRBJ2-1; D not certain. Germline V lookup: CDR1 WNHNN, CDR2 SYGVQD (reference sequence). The CDR3 consists of 15 residues. Trimming shortened V by 4 bases and J by 8 bases, and 18 bases separated the two germline ends.

In this sample, this clonotype turned up a few times. The V call is TRBV2, the J call TRBJ2-7; D is possibly TRBD2 (5 bases). The CDR3 has 12 amino acids. CDR1 SNHLY and CDR2 FYNNEI come from the germline V gene. Trimming pared 3 bases from V and 2 bases from J, leaving 5 bases between. CDR3 nucleotide sequence: TGTGCCAGCAGTGAGAGGGCCTACGAGCAGTACTTC. Translation: CASSERAYEQYF.

This clonotype was recorded at least ten times. The V gene is TRBV6-2 or TRBV6-3, the J gene TRBJ2-2; 7 nucleotides align to TRBD2. Unmatched junction bases numbered 4, after V lost 6 bases and J lost 3 bases. The CDR3 loop spans 14 amino acids. CDR1 MNHEY and CDR2 SVGEGT come from the germline V gene. CDR3 sequence (DNA): TGTGCCAGCAGGCCTAGCGGATACACCGGGGAGCTGTTTTTT. Translating gives CASRPSGYTGELFF.

This clonotype was detected only a few times. J is TRBJ1-3 and V is TRBV6-6; possibly TRBD1 for D (5 bases). Trimming left V 5 bases short and J 0 bases short, with 11 bases between. The length of the CDR3 is 15 residues. Germline CDR1 is MNHNY and CDR2 is SVGAGI (reference sequence). This chain's CDR3 is CASSGGTASGNTIYF. CDR3 bases: TGTGCCAGCAGTGGGGGGACGGCCTCTGGAAACACCATATATTTT.

The rearrangement links TRBV28 to TRBJ2-2; TRBD1 is a possible D gene (5 bases). The CDR3 runs 14 residues. V lost 8 bases, J lost 2 bases, and 12 bases lay in between. The germline CDR1 and CDR2 sequences are MDHEN and SYDVKM. The CDR3 DNA reads TGTGCCAGCCAATCAACAGGAAACACCGGGGAGCTGTTTTTT. This encodes CASQSTGNTGELFF.

This clonotype was seen a few times. This rearrangement joins TRBV11-2 to TRBJ2-1, with a weak D call TRBD1 (5 bases). CDR3 length: 13 amino acids. With 4 bases removed from V and 5 bases from J, the gap between germline ends came to 9 bases. CDR1 is SGHAT, CDR2 FQNNGV, per germline. The CDR3: CASSYQGHNEQFF. In DNA form, the CDR3 reads TGTGCCAGCAGCTACCAGGGTCACAATGAGCAGTTCTTC.

This clonotype was detected many times. The chain joins TRBV6-2 or TRBV6-3 to TRBJ1-1; TRBD1 aligns across 7 bases. CDR1 MNHEY and CDR2 SVGEGT come from the germline V gene. The CDR3 runs 14 residues. The J segment lost 6 bases and the V segment lost 6 bases, leaving 10 bases of the junction unmatched. The CDR3 is CASREPGGGAEAFF. CDR3 coding DNA: TGTGCCAGCAGAGAACCAGGGGGGGGAGCTGAAGCTTTCTTT.